This T cell receptor beta chain was identified during a study of liver allograft versus peripheral blood T cells. About the study: Transplanted livers and recipients' peripheral blood had their T cell receptor repertoires compared.

MiXCR, applied by TCRdb to the reads, yields one record per CDR3 protein. Here the sample spans about 10,000 distinct CDR3 sequences, 19% being singletons. The study, taken as a whole, reports: Liver allografts reportedly held T cell receptor repertoires unlike those in peripheral blood.

Looked up from germline, CDR1 is MDHEN and CDR2 is SYDVKM. Trimming took 6 bases from V and 7 from J, leaving 18 bases between them. The CDR3 has 15 residues. This clonotype was seen a handful of times. Its antigen is unknown. The V and J genes are TRBV28 and TRBJ1-4, with D possibly TRBD1 on 6 matching bases. The TCR was taken from a human patient who had a liver transplant. Part of the T cells may come from the graft donor. The CDR3 sequence is CASSINVGGPEKLFF. The CDR3 DNA reads TGTGCCAGCAGCATAAACGTTGGGGGGCCTGAAAAACTGTTTTTT. Full variable domain (missing parts from reference TRBV28 and TRBJ1-4): DVKVTQSSRYLVKRTGEKVFLECVQDMDHENMFWYRQDPGLGLRLIYFSYDVKMKEKGDIPEGYSVSREKKERFSLILESASTNQTSMYLCASSINVGGPEKLFFGSGTQLSVL.